Sequencing of this T cell receptor (beta chain) was carried out in a study of neoadjuvant anti-PD-1 for oral cavity cancer. Background on the study: Around day 43, patients without progression received a fourth nivolumab dose before surgery. Whole-study results and caveats: Treg/Th17 ratio rose with pretreatment blood and fell with post-treatment tumor TCRbeta clonality. TCR analyses covered only a few patients per response group.

V was clipped by 4 bases and J by 6 bases, with 19 bases between them. The CDR3 sequence is 15 residues long. Germline V gene data show CDR1 as MNHNY and CDR2 as SVGAGI (reference sequence). Profiled with immunoSEQ multiplex PCR; TCRdb holds only in-frame clones, not every one. The sample shows around 13,000 clones, approximately 63% of them seen only once. Worth noting for this clone: Its antigen is not known.

Stage II-IVA oral cavity squamous cell carcinoma was new and untreated by systemic or radiation therapy. This specimen consisted of PBMCs, obtained before nivolumab (anti-PD-1) treatment. This chain links TRBV6-6 with TRBJ2-7; TRBD2 might be the D (6 bases). This sequence originates from a person between 35 and 79 years old with oral cavity squamous cell carcinoma. CDR3 nucleotides: TGTGCCAGCAGTTCCGGAGGGTGGGGTTCGGGCGAGCAGTACTTC. It translates to CASSSGGWGSGEQYF.